The rows below give T cell receptor beta chains drawn from one sample of a study of blood T cell repertoires in COVID-19. Clones were sequenced by immunoSEQ multiplex PCR, and TCRdb holds only the in-frame ones, with some missing. This table has 230,000 or so clones, roughly 87% appearing once. The sample consisted of peripheral blood. Every receptor here comes from a man aged 35 to 55 with active or convalescent COVID-19. The CDR3 runs from the conserved cysteine through the conserved F or W. Each record gives: V gene, clone size, J gene, D gene, CDR3 protein, CDR3 DNA. A D gene is named only where the DNA matches it firmly. Clone size is given for some rows only: seen once, a few or many times, or a class if the clone is expanded.

v_call: TRBV7-8; clone_size: -; j_call: TRBJ1-6; d_call: TRBD1; cdr3_aa: CASSIRGDWGSPLHF; cdr3_nt: TGTGCCAGCAGCATCAGGGGGGATTGGGGTTCACCCCTCCACTTT
v_call: TRBV19; clone_size: -; j_call: TRBJ2-3; d_call: TRBD2; cdr3_aa: CATSYTGTSPDTQYF; cdr3_nt: TGTGCCACCAGTTATACCGGGACTAGTCCAGATACGCAGTATTTT
v_call: TRBV19; clone_size: -; j_call: TRBJ2-1; d_call: TRBD2; cdr3_aa: CASSPLAGGPWNEQFF; cdr3_nt: TGTGCCAGTAGTCCCCTAGCGGGGGGTCCGTGGAATGAGCAGTTCTTC
v_call: TRBV5-4; clone_size: once; j_call: TRBJ2-5; d_call: -; cdr3_aa: CASSPGGGEETQYF; cdr3_nt: TGTGCCAGCAGCCCTGGTGGAGGGGAAGAGACCCAGTACTTC
v_call: TRBV18; clone_size: -; j_call: TRBJ1-2; d_call: -; cdr3_aa: CASSPLDIYGYTF; cdr3_nt: TGTGCCAGCTCCCCCTTGGACATCTATGGCTACACCTTC
v_call: TRBV5-6; clone_size: -; j_call: TRBJ1-4; d_call: -; cdr3_aa: CASSLVGEGGEKLFF; cdr3_nt: TGTGCCAGCAGCTTGGTGGGAGAAGGAGGAGAAAAACTGTTTTTT
v_call: TRBV7-2; clone_size: -; j_call: TRBJ2-3; d_call: TRBD1; cdr3_aa: CASSRQGLDTQYF; cdr3_nt: TGTGCCAGCAGCAGACAGGGTTTAGATACGCAGTATTTT
v_call: TRBV11-2; clone_size: -; j_call: TRBJ1-1; d_call: -; cdr3_aa: CASSLYTTGTQNTEAFF; cdr3_nt: TGTGCCAGCAGCTTATACACAACCGGGACACAGAACACTGAAGCTTTCTTT
v_call: TRBV5-4; clone_size: -; j_call: TRBJ2-7; d_call: -; cdr3_aa: CASSLEGSSYEQYF; cdr3_nt: TGTGCCAGCAGCTTGGAAGGGAGCTCCTACGAGCAGTACTTC
v_call: TRBV5-1; clone_size: -; j_call: TRBJ1-3; d_call: TRBD1; cdr3_aa: CASSPQGGLGNTIYF; cdr3_nt: TGCGCCAGCAGCCCTCAGGGGGGTCTAGGAAACACCATATATTTT
v_call: TRBV14; clone_size: few; j_call: TRBJ1-6; d_call: -; cdr3_aa: CASSQGRAISPLHF; cdr3_nt: TGTGCCAGCAGCCAAGGAAGAGCCATTTCACCCCTCCACTTT
v_call: TRBV5-1; clone_size: -; j_call: TRBJ2-1; d_call: -; cdr3_aa: CASSFYRDGYNEQFF; cdr3_nt: TGCGCCAGCAGCTTCTACAGGGACGGGTACAATGAGCAGTTCTTC
v_call: TRBV10-3; clone_size: -; j_call: TRBJ1-5; d_call: TRBD1; cdr3_aa: CAISDSNRGYQPQHF; cdr3_nt: TGTGCCATCAGTGACTCAAACAGGGGATACCAGCCCCAGCATTTT
v_call: TRBV7-9; clone_size: -; j_call: TRBJ1-4; d_call: -; cdr3_aa: CASSTLLRGTNEKLFF; cdr3_nt: TGTGCCAGCAGCACACTGCTCCGCGGGACTAATGAAAAACTGTTTTTT
v_call: TRBV28; clone_size: few; j_call: TRBJ1-5; d_call: -; cdr3_aa: CASSLVRGNQPQHF; cdr3_nt: TGTGCCAGCAGTTTAGTCAGGGGCAATCAGCCCCAGCATTTT
v_call: TRBV4-2; clone_size: -; j_call: TRBJ2-5; d_call: TRBD1; cdr3_aa: CASSLRTGGTETQYF; cdr3_nt: TGTGCCAGCAGCCTCAGGACAGGGGGTACGGAGACCCAGTACTTC
v_call: TRBV5-1; clone_size: -; j_call: TRBJ2-1; d_call: TRBD1; cdr3_aa: CASSQGQGSYNEQFF; cdr3_nt: TGCGCCAGCAGCCAGGGACAGGGCTCCTACAATGAGCAGTTCTTC
v_call: TRBV2; clone_size: few; j_call: TRBJ1-2; d_call: -; cdr3_aa: CARAAFGGGYTF; cdr3_nt: TGTGCCAGGGCGGCCTTCGGGGGTGGCTACACCTTC
v_call: TRBV5-1; clone_size: few; j_call: TRBJ2-5; d_call: TRBD1; cdr3_aa: CASSLNRGETQYF; cdr3_nt: TGCGCCAGCAGCTTAAACAGGGGGGAGACCCAGTACTTC
v_call: TRBV7-9; clone_size: -; j_call: TRBJ1-2; d_call: -; cdr3_aa: CASSGSRDGYTF; cdr3_nt: TGTGCCAGCAGCGGGTCCCGGGATGGGTACACCTTC
v_call: TRBV28; clone_size: once; j_call: TRBJ1-3; d_call: TRBD1; cdr3_aa: CASSPPGQGGANTIYF; cdr3_nt: TGTGCCAGCAGCCCCCCCGGACAGGGGGGTGCGAACACCATATATTTT
v_call: TRBV6-5; clone_size: -; j_call: TRBJ1-2; d_call: -; cdr3_aa: CASSYDTRGANYGYTF; cdr3_nt: TGTGCCAGCAGTTACGATACAAGAGGAGCTAACTATGGCTACACCTTC
v_call: TRBV27; clone_size: once; j_call: TRBJ2-7; d_call: -; cdr3_aa: CATTSYEQYF; cdr3_nt: TGTGCCACCACAAGCTACGAGCAGTACTTC
v_call: TRBV28; clone_size: -; j_call: TRBJ2-7; d_call: -; cdr3_aa: CASSAGGTYEQYF; cdr3_nt: TGTGCCAGCTCGGCCGGAGGGACCTACGAGCAGTACTTC
v_call: TRBV18; clone_size: -; j_call: TRBJ1-4; d_call: -; cdr3_aa: CASSPPGPRGEKLFF; cdr3_nt: TGTGCCAGCTCACCTCCGGGACCCCGGGGGGAAAAACTGTTTTTT
v_call: TRBV6-5; clone_size: -; j_call: TRBJ1-5; d_call: TRBD1; cdr3_aa: CASSSDRGRNQPQHF; cdr3_nt: TGTGCCAGCAGTTCGGACAGGGGGCGGAATCAGCCCCAGCATTTT
v_call: TRBV6-6; clone_size: -; j_call: TRBJ1-1; d_call: TRBD1; cdr3_aa: CATTGGLQQFTEAFF; cdr3_nt: TGTGCCACTACAGGGGGCCTCCAACAGTTCACTGAAGCTTTCTTT
v_call: TRBV4-1; clone_size: -; j_call: TRBJ1-1; d_call: TRBD1; cdr3_aa: CASSRSFSDRAVSMNTEAFF; cdr3_nt: TGCGCCAGCAGCCGGTCCTTTTCGGACAGGGCGGTATCCATGAACACTGAAGCTTTCTTT
v_call: TRBV11-2; clone_size: -; j_call: TRBJ1-3; d_call: -; cdr3_aa: CASSPTTGTSGNTIYF; cdr3_nt: TGTGCCAGCAGTCCGACCACAGGGACCTCTGGAAACACCATATATTTT
v_call: TRBV5-1; clone_size: -; j_call: TRBJ2-1; d_call: TRBD2; cdr3_aa: CASSLAGSGGTNEQFF; cdr3_nt: TGCGCCAGCAGCTTGGCCGGTAGCGGGGGTACGAATGAGCAGTTCTTC